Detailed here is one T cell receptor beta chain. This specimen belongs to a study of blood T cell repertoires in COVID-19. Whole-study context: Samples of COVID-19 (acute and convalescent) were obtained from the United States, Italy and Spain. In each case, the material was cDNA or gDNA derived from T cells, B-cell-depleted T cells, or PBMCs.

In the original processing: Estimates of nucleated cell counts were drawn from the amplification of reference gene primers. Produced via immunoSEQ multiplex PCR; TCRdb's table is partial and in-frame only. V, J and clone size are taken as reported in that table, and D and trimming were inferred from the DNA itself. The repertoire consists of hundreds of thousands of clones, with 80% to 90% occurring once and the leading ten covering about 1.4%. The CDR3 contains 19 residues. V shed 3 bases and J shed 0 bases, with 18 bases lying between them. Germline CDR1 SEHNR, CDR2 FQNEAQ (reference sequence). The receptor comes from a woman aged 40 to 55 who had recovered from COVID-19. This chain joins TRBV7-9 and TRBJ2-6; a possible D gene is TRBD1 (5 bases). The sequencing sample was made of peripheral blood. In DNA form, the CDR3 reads TGTGCCAGCAGCTTCCCCAGGGTCCCACCCCCCTCTGGGGCCAACGTCCTGACTTTC. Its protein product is CASSFPRVPPPSGANVLTF. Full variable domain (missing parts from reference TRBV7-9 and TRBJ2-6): DTGVSQNPRHKITKRGQNVTFRCDPISEHNRLYWYRQTLGQGPEFLTYFQNEAQLEKSRLLSDRFSAERPKGSFSTLEIQRTEQGDSAMYLCASSFPRVPPPSGANVLTFGAGSRLTVL.